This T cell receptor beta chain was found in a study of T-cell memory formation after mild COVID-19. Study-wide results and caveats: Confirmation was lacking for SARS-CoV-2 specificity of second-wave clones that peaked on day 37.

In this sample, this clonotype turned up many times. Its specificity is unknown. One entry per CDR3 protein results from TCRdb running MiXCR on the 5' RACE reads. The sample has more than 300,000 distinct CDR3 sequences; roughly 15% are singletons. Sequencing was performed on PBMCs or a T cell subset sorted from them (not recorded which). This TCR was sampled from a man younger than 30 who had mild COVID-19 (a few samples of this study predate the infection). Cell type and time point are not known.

The CDR3 loop is CASGLGHSGANVLTF. In nucleotides, the CDR3 is TGTGCTAGTGGTTTGGGACACTCTGGGGCCAACGTCCTGACTTTC. The chain carries TRBV12-5 and TRBJ2-6; D uncertain. The length of the CDR3 is 15 residues. Germline loops: CDR1 LGHNT, CDR2 FRNRAP. V dropped 1 base and J dropped 0 bases, with 4 bases sitting between them.